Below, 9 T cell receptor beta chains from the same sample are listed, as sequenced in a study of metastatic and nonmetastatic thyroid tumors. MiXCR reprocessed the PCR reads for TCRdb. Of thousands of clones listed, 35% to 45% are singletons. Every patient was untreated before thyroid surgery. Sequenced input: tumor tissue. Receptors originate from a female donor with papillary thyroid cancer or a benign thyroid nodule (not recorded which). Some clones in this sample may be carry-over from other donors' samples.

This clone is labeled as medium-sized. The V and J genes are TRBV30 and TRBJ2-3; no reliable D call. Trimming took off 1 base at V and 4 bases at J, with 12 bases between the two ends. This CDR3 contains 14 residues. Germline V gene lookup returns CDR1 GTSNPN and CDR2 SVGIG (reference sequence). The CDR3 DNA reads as TGTGCCTGGAGTGGACTCCCAGTTGCAGATACGCAGTATTTT. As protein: CAWSGLPVADTQYF.

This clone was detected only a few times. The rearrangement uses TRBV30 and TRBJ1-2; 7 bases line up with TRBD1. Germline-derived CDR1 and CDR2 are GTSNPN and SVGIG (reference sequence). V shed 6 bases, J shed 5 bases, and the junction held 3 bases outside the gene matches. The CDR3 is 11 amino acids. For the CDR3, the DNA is TGTGCCTGCGACAGGGTGTATGGCTACACCTTC. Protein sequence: CACDRVYGYTF.

The chain's CDR3 is CAWSTTSRGGYTF. CDR3 coding DNA: TGTGCCTGGAGTACGACAAGCCGAGGGGGCTACACCTTC. The chain carries TRBV30 and TRBJ1-2; D not resolved. This CDR3 has 13 amino acids. The germline V and J ends were trimmed by 2 bases and 8 bases, with 15 bases remaining between them. Germline V gives CDR1 GTSNPN, CDR2 SVGIG (reference sequence).

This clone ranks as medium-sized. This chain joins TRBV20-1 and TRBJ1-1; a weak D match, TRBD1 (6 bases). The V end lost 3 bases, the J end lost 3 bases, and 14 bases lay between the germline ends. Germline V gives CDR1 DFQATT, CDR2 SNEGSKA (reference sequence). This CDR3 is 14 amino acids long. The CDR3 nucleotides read TGCAGTGCTAGGTCCCCAGGGGCCCACACTGAAGCTTTCTTT. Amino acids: CSARSPGAHTEAFF.

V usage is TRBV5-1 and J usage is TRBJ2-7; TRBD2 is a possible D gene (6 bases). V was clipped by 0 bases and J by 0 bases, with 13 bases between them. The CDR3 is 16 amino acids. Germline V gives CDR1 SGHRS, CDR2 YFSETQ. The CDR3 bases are TGCGCCAGCAGCTTGGCCCGGGACTCGGACTCCTACGAGCAGTACTTC. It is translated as CASSLARDSDSYEQYF.

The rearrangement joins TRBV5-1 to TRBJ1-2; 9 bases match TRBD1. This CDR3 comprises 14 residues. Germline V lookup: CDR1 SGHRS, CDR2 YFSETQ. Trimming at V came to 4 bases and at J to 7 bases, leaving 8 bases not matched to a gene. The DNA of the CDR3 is TGCGCCAGCAGCATAACAGGGGGCGCAGGTGGCTACACCTTC. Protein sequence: CASSITGGAGGYTF.

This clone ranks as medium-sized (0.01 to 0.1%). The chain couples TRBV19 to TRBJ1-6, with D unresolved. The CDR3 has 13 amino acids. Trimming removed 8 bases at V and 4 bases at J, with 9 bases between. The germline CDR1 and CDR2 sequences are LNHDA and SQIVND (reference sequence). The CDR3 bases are TGTGCCAGTTCCTACGGGTATAATTCACCCCTCCACTTT. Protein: CASSYGYNSPLHF.

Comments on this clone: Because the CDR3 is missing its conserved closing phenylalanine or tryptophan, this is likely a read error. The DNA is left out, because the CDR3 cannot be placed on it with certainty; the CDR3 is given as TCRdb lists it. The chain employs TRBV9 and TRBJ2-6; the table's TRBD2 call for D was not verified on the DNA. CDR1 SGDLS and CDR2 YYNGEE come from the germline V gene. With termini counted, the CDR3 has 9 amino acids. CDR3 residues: CASSQVTTR.

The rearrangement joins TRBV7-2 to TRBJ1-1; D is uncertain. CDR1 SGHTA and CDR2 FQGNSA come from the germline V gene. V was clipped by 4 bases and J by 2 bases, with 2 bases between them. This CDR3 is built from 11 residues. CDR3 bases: TGTGCCAGCAGCTCAAACACTGAAGCTTTCTTT. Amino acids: CASSSNTEAFF. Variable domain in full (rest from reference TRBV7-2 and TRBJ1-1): GAGVSQSPSNKVTEKGKDVELRCDPISGHTALYWYRQSLGQGLEFLIYFQGNSAPDKSGLPSDRFSAERTGGSVSTLTIQRTQQEDSAVYLCASSSNTEAFFGQGTRLTVV.